This T cell receptor (beta chain) is from a study of blood T cells in healthy people across ages (dated by TCRdb to between 2014 and 2017). Turning to the overall study: In model experiments, roughly one uniquely barcoded TCR beta cDNA molecule per two T cells was captured by template switching. Two additional independent replicas of 1 million unique cDNA reads from the same blood draw were analyzed for two donors (one aged 18 to 30 and one aged 80 or older). Donors of different ages were randomly distributed across sequencing lanes to avoid experimental bias. Age-related changes in TCR beta repertoire diversity were measured in the study by deep sequencing normalized with unique cDNA molecular identifiers. Donors were grouped into four age groups: young (average roughly 17 years), middle-aged (less than 40), aged (about 59) and long-lived (around 82).

Study-wide findings and limitations: The long-lived group showed more naive CD4+ T cells, fewer expanded clones and increased TCR diversity than the aged group, suggesting age selection. There was a strong correlation between observed TCR beta diversity and the percentage of naive T cells measured by flow cytometry. Because donor CMV infection status was unknown, age-related changes in expanded clonotypes were potentially confounded. Observed TCR beta diversity per million T cells fell roughly linearly with age, and a significant reduction was already apparent by age about 43. Because profiling used bulk unsorted PBMCs, naive and antigen-experienced compartments could not be compared conclusively. Estimates of total diversity from one million sequenced T cells were regarded as lower bounds and underestimates.

The donors were 40 or so Caucasian individuals from Russia, aged roughly 6 to 95 years, who were systemically healthy. Each donor gave about 9.8 milliliters of peripheral blood, drawn into EDTA-treated Vacutainer tubes. PBMCs were isolated by Ficoll-Paque density-gradient centrifugation, with at least 6 million obtained per sample. Trizol reagent was used to extract total RNA from the PBMCs, yielding at least 5.5 micrograms per sample. The percentages of naive CD45RAhigh/CD27high T cells were determined by flow cytometry on a PBMC aliquot from every donor. The library was obtained by 5' RACE. TCRdb shows the sequencer as Illumina HiSeq 2500. A second roughly 7 to 12 cycle PCR used a sample-barcoded 5' primer and a J-beta primer mix. A unique molecular identifier was introduced onto each TCR beta cDNA molecule by a template-switch 5' adaptor carrying 12 random nucleotides. Each sample yielded at least 2.5 million CDR3-containing paired-end reads. All of the RNA was converted into first-strand cDNA using the Mint cDNA synthesis kit, with a TRBC-specific oligonucleotide serving as the primer. After uracil-DNA glycosylase treatment, a first 18-cycle PCR used universal primers M1SS and BC2_uni_R on all cDNA. On the authors' methods: For normalization, 1 million high-quality reads, each with a distinct molecular identifier, were randomly selected from each sample. Instead of being binned into consensus sequences, reads that shared molecular identifiers were thrown out. MiTCR, run with a Q25 quality threshold and the strictest error-elimination algorithm, handled CDR3 identification, clonotype clustering and error correction. A nonparametric unseen species model with Euler transformation was used to estimate lower-bound total TCR beta diversity. TCRdb handled the public reads itself, with Q25 trimming in fastp and clone calling in MiXCR, and kept productive beta chains. Identical CDR3 proteins give one entry, which carries the most common genes and DNA. V and J calls and clone size were set by TCRdb, not the authors. Across this sample there are about 720,000 distinct CDR3 sequences, with about a fifth seen only once. Roughly 22% of the sample lies in the top ten.

This clonotype appeared a few times. The clone's antigen remains unknown. No base quality values were provided; no much bigger clone lies one nucleotide off. The receptor comes from an older man in good health. The sequencing input was blood.

For the CDR3, the sequence is CASISRGGSTYNEQFF. In nucleotides, the sequence is TGTGCCAGCATCTCAAGGGGAGGTTCCACCTACAATGAGCAGTTCTTC. The chain links TRBV3-1 with TRBJ2-1; tentative D gene TRBD2, with 6 bases matching. V loses 7 bases of germline sequence and J loses 2 bases, and the interval between the two ends is 18 bases. The CDR3 starts with the cysteine, ends with the phenylalanine, and has 16 residues. The read is trimmed to its CDR3 DNA, 48 bases read in frame from base 1. CDR1 and CDR2, per the germline V gene (reference sequence), are LGHDT and YNNKEL.